Presented here are 18 T cell receptor beta chains from one specimen sequenced in a study of molecular identifiers for immune sequencing clone quantification (dated by TCRdb to the late 2010s). Library prep was done by PCR. The data were produced on an Illumina HiSeq 4000. TCRdb itself trimmed the public reads at Q25 with fastp, ran MiXCR and retained productive beta chains. Each CDR3 protein gets just one entry, which takes the most common genes and DNA from the rows behind it. This sample has more than 50,000 distinct CDR3 sequences in its table, and under 20% of those were observed once. The ten largest make up 1.4% of the sample. The source material was naive CD8+ T cells from blood, with Jurkat cell RNA spiked in. The sample's cell subset or site, from its label and the paper: FACS-sorted CD8+CD4-CCR7+CD45RA+ naive T cells. The receptors derive from a human donor in good health. Some libraries in this study had Jurkat cell RNA spiked in.

Note on this clonotype: This may come from a read error, since a much larger clone is one base off. CDR3 coding DNA: TGTGCCAGCACCAACCCCGGGTCATATTATGGCTACACCTTC. Encoded protein: CASTNPGSYYGYTF. V gene TRBV6-5 combines with J gene TRBJ1-2; no reliable D call. The ends were cut back, 7 bases at V and 5 bases at J, with 17 bases in the middle. The CDR3 extends over 14 amino acids. Germline loops: CDR1 MNHEY, CDR2 SVGAGI.

This clonotype was counted ten times or more. The gene calls are TRBV2 and TRBJ2-3, with D maybe TRBD2 (5 bases). The germline V gene has CDR1 SNHLY and CDR2 FYNNEI. The CDR3 has 14 residues. Trimming removed 7 bases at V and 0 bases at J, with 11 bases between. The CDR3 region is CASNPAVSTDTQYF. CDR3 in DNA: TGTGCCAGCAACCCAGCGGTGAGCACAGATACGCAGTATTTT.

In its sample, this clonotype was seen many times. V is TRBV27 and J is TRBJ2-1; 9 nucleotides align to TRBD2. V lost 2 bases to trimming and J lost 14 bases; unmatched junction nucleotides: 7. Germline V gives CDR1 MNHEY, CDR2 SMNVEV (reference sequence). The CDR3 extends over 13 amino acids. The CDR3 reads CASSLGIGGREFF. The CDR3, as DNA: TGTGCCAGCAGTTTAGGTATCGGCGGGAGGGAGTTCTTC.

Ten or more counts support this clonotype. The rearrangement uses TRBV7-6 and TRBJ2-1, with D hard to call. CDR1 SGHVS and CDR2 FNYEAQ come from the germline V gene. The CDR3 covers 13 residues. V lost 2 bases and J lost 7, with 9 bases in between. The CDR3 region is CASSLSVLNEQFF. DNA of the CDR3: TGTGCCAGCAGCTTAAGCGTCCTTAATGAGCAGTTCTTC.

As concerns this clonotype: One base away lies a much larger clone, so this may be a sequencing read error. The rearrangement links TRBV29-1 to TRBJ2-7; TRBD2 matches at 8 bases. CDR1 is SQVTM, CDR2 ANQGSEA, per germline. The ends lost 6 bases at V and 2 bases at J; junction bases unmatched: 12. This CDR3 has 15 residues. As DNA, the CDR3 is TGCAGCGTGGAGGTATGGCGGGGGGCGACCTACGAGCAGTACTTC. This gives the protein CSVEVWRGATYEQYF.

Concerning this clonotype: A single base separates this from a much larger clone, so it may be a read error. The rearrangement uses TRBV13 and TRBJ2-7; D remains ambiguous. This CDR3 contains 15 residues. Trimming removed 4 bases from V and 6 bases from J, with 19 bases in between. In germline, CDR1 is PRHDT, CDR2 FYEKMQ (reference sequence). The CDR3 sequence is CASSSHLSDGCEQYF. CDR3 coding DNA: TGTGCCAGCAGCTCACACCTCTCGGACGGCTGCGAGCAGTACTTC.

Only a few counts were recorded for this clonotype. The genes are TRBV27 and TRBJ2-7; D is undetermined. The ends were cut back, 3 bases at V and 5 bases at J, with 11 bases in the middle. The V gene's germline CDR1 is MNHEY and CDR2 SMNVEV (reference sequence). The CDR3 consists of 13 residues. Here the CDR3 reads CASSFRPFDEQYF. For the CDR3, the DNA is TGTGCCAGCAGTTTCCGGCCTTTCGACGAGCAGTACTTC.

At least ten counts were recorded for this clonotype. The chain uses TRBV9 and TRBJ2-3, with D perhaps matching TRBD2 (5 bases). The V gene lost 6 bases and the J gene lost 0 bases, with 14 bases spanning the gap. The V gene's germline CDR1 is SGDLS and CDR2 YYNGEE. The CDR3 extends over 15 amino acids. The DNA for the CDR3 is TGTGCCAGCACCCTGGACTTCACTAGCACAGATACGCAGTATTTT. Protein sequence: CASTLDFTSTDTQYF. The entire variable domain, with the rest obtained from reference TRBV9 and TRBJ2-3, is as follows: DSGVTQTPKHLITATGQRVTLRCSPRSGDLSVYWYQQSLDQGLQFLIQYYNGEERAKGNILERFSAQQFPDLHSELNLSSLELGDSALYFCASTLDFTSTDTQYFGPGTRLTVL.

This clonotype was seen repeatedly, ten times or more. The chain couples TRBV10-3 to TRBJ2-2, with D possibly matching TRBD1 (5 bases). CDR3 size: 15 residues. Deletions cut 6 bases from V and 0 bases from J, with 11 bases between. CDR1 and CDR2 (germline): ENHRY, SYGVKD. The DNA of the CDR3 is TGTGCCATCAGAAAAAACAGGCCGAACACCGGGGAGCTGTTTTTT. Protein: CAIRKNRPNTGELFF.

This clonotype was seen repeatedly, ten times or more. The CDR3 reads CASSQDYPGGPIDTQYF. The CDR3 coding sequence is TGCGCCAGCAGCCAAGATTACCCGGGAGGGCCAATAGATACGCAGTATTTT. The gene calls are TRBV4-1 and TRBJ2-3; 8 bases map to TRBD2. The V gene's germline CDR1 is MGHRA and CDR2 YSYEKL. V shed 0 bases and J 5 bases; nucleotides not matched to a gene: 10. The CDR3 has 17 amino acids.

The table lists this clonotype with a few counts. CDR3 protein: CASSLGRRDQPQHF. The CDR3 nucleotides are TGTGCCAGCAGCTTAGGCCGGCGCGATCAGCCCCAGCATTTT. The rearrangement uses TRBV5-6 and TRBJ1-5; D unresolved. Germline V gene data show CDR1 as SGHDT and CDR2 as YYEEEE. Deletions cut 2 bases from V and 5 bases from J, with 11 bases between. The CDR3 loop spans 14 amino acids.

The chain has TRBV29-1 and TRBJ2-1; tentative D call: TRBD2 (6 bases). The CDR3 is 15 residues long. Germline CDR1 reads SQVTM; CDR2 reads ANQGSEA. Deletions cut 4 bases from V and 3 bases from J, with 16 bases between. CDR3 protein: CSVGGLGTGYNEQFF. The CDR3 coding sequence is TGCAGCGTTGGCGGGTTGGGGACTGGCTACAATGAGCAGTTCTTC.

The V and J genes are TRBV19 and TRBJ2-1; TRBD2 aligns across 7 bases. This CDR3 contains 15 residues. Trimming removed 2 bases from V and 0 bases from J; junction bases left unmatched: 1. Germline V gene data show CDR1 as LNHDA and CDR2 as SQIVND (reference sequence). The CDR3 DNA reads TGTGCCAGTAGTATAACGGGAGGCTCCTACAATGAGCAGTTCTTC. Residues: CASSITGGSYNEQFF.

The sample holds many counts of this clonotype. The chain recombines TRBV3-1 with TRBJ2-7; no definite D call. There are 11 residues in the CDR3. Trimming pared 3 bases from V and 4 bases from J, leaving 4 bases between. Germline CDR1 and CDR2: LGHDT and YNNKEL (reference sequence). CDR3 sequence (DNA): TGTGCCAGCAGCCAGATTTACGAGCAGTACTTC. It specifies CASSQIYEQYF.

This clonotype was detected ten times or more. This chain links TRBV12-5 with TRBJ2-2, with D unresolved. The germline V gene encodes CDR1 LGHNT and CDR2 FRNRAP. CDR3 length: 13 residues. V was trimmed by 2 bases and J by 5 bases, leaving 6 bases between them. CDR3 in amino acids: CASGLFETGELFF. In DNA, the CDR3 is TGTGCTAGTGGTTTGTTCGAAACCGGGGAGCTGTTTTTT.

The V gene is TRBV10-2, the J gene TRBJ2-1; TRBD2 aligns across 9 bases. The CDR3 sequence is 16 residues long. V dropped 2 bases and J dropped 4; count of bases not matched to a gene: 6. Germline V gene sequence: CDR1 WSHSY, CDR2 SAAADI. CDR3 coding DNA: TGCGCCAGCAGTGAGGTGGCTAGCGGGGTTTACAATGAGCAGTTCTTC. Its protein is CASSEVASGVYNEQFF.

This clonotype has ten or more counts. The V call is TRBV12-3 or TRBV12-4, the J call TRBJ2-1; D is possibly TRBD2 (6 bases). The CDR3 has 14 amino acids. V was trimmed by 9 bases and J by 0 bases, leaving 12 bases between them. The CDR3 DNA sequence: TGTGCCAGTGTGGACTACAGCTCCTACAATGAGCAGTTCTTC. This encodes CASVDYSSYNEQFF.

About this clonotype: The junction departs from germline at one end; a sequencing error may be responsible. This sequence joins TRBV7-8 and TRBJ2-7, with D possibly matching TRBD1 (5 bases). Per the germline V gene, CDR1 is SGHVS and CDR2 is FQNEAQ. The CDR3 is 14 amino acids. The CDR3 DNA reads TGTGTCAGCAGCTCGACAGTCCTCTCCTACGAGCAGTACTTC. Translating it yields CVSSSTVLSYEQYF.